This record looks at one T cell receptor (beta chain) sequence and its context. This sample is drawn from a study of blood T cell repertoires in COVID-19. Only in-frame clones appear in the TCRdb table, and some are missing; sequencing was by immunoSEQ multiplex PCR. The table shows more than 250,000 clones, with roughly 89% occurring only once. Per the germline V gene, CDR1 is SEHNR and CDR2 is FQNEAQ (reference sequence). Trimming took 0 bases from V and 7 from J; bases not matched to a gene: 9. CDR3 length equals 17 residues. Across under 25 US areas, participants ranged in age from about 18 to 90 years.

The source of this sequence is a woman younger than 30 with acute COVID-19. Sequencing was done on a sample of PBMCs or T cells enriched from blood (not recorded which). The chain combines TRBV7-9 with TRBJ1-1; TRBD1 aligns across 12 bases. The CDR3 coding sequence is TGTGCCAGCAGCTTAGCGCTAGGGACAGGGGGCGCGGTTGAAGCTTTCTTT. It translates to CASSLALGTGGAVEAFF.